The rows below give T cell receptor beta chains drawn from one sample of a study of blood T cell repertoires in COVID-19. Repertoires were generated with immunoSEQ multiplex PCR, while TCRdb's copy carries only in-frame clones and drops some. Counted here are under 170,000 clones, around 86% occurring once; the ten biggest clones make up under 3.5%. Sample: peripheral blood. These receptors were obtained from a man aged 65-85 years with acute or convalescent COVID-19. Each CDR3 is given with its conserved first and last residue. A D gene is named only where the DNA matches it firmly. Size tells how often a clone was seen (once, few, many) or the class of an expanded clone, and some rows leave it out.

J	D	size	V	CDR3	DNA
TRBJ2-1	TRBD2	few	TRBV7-3	CASSLTSTSGSYWKSYNEQFF	TGTGCCAGCAGCTTAACGTCAACTAGCGGGAGCTATTGGAAATCCTACAATGAGCAGTTCTTC
TRBJ2-1	NA	NA	TRBV27	CASSPESSYNEQFF	TGTGCCAGCAGTCCTGAGAGCTCCTACAATGAGCAGTTCTTC
TRBJ2-3	NA	NA	TRBV28	CASSSRGRGLSTDTQYF	TGTGCCAGCAGTTCGAGGGGGAGAGGCCTAAGCACAGATACGCAGTATTTT
TRBJ2-7	TRBD2	few	TRBV7-2	CASSLSAGGPNEQYF	TGTGCCAGCAGCTTATCGGCGGGAGGGCCGAACGAGCAGTACTTC
TRBJ2-1	NA	few	TRBV7-2	CASSPPGGGSSYNEQFF	TGTGCCAGCAGTCCCCCGGGGGGCGGCAGCTCCTACAATGAGCAGTTCTTC
TRBJ2-1	NA	NA	TRBV6-2/TRBV6-3	CASSKLVNEQFF	TGTGCCAGCAGTAAGCTGGTCAATGAGCAGTTCTTC
TRBJ1-6	TRBD1	NA	TRBV6-5	CASRLGTGNNSPLHF	TGTGCCAGCAGGCTCGGGACAGGGAATAATTCACCCCTCCACTTT
TRBJ1-3	NA	NA	TRBV10-3	CAISELAGSSGNTIYF	TGTGCCATCAGTGAGTTGGCGGGGAGCTCTGGAAACACCATATATTTT
TRBJ1-1	NA	many	TRBV5-6	CASSSTTLTEAFF	TGTGCCAGCAGCTCTACCACTCTCACTGAAGCTTTCTTT
TRBJ2-3	NA	NA	TRBV28	CASSHTTPGLEGNTQYF	TGTGCCAGCAGTCACACCACCCCGGGACTCGAAGGGAATACGCAGTATTTT
TRBJ2-4	NA	NA	TRBV27	CASSPPQGRKNIQYF	TGTGCCAGCAGTCCCCCACAGGGAAGAAAAAACATTCAGTACTTC
TRBJ1-5	NA	NA	TRBV7-2	CASSLVGTPYSNQPQHF	TGTGCCAGCAGCTTAGTCGGGACACCCTATAGCAATCAGCCCCAGCATTTT
TRBJ1-1	TRBD1	NA	TRBV6-5	CASSYGLTGYEAFF	TGTGCCAGCAGTTACGGACTGACAGGGTATGAAGCTTTCTTT
TRBJ2-3	TRBD2	NA	TRBV7-2	CASSLEARLAGDTQYF	TGTGCCAGCAGCTTAGAAGCGCGGCTAGCGGGAGATACGCAGTATTTT
TRBJ2-7	TRBD2	NA	TRBV11-2	CASSLDSPWTSGRAGYEQYF	TGTGCCAGCAGCTTAGATTCGCCCTGGACTAGCGGGAGGGCCGGGTACGAGCAGTACTTC
TRBJ2-4	TRBD2	NA	TRBV27	CASSPTSGRAGNIQYF	TGTGCCAGCAGTCCTACTAGCGGGCGTGCCGGCAACATTCAGTACTTC
TRBJ1-4	NA	NA	TRBV28	CASSLGLPEKLFF	TGTGCCAGCAGTCTCGGACTGCCCGAAAAACTGTTTTTT
TRBJ2-1	TRBD2	NA	TRBV19	CASTRTSGIEQFF	TGTGCCAGTACCCGGACTAGCGGGATTGAGCAGTTCTTC
TRBJ2-7	TRBD2	NA	TRBV11-3	CASSLEAGASYEQYF	TGTGCCAGCAGCTTAGAGGCGGGAGCGTCCTACGAGCAGTACTTC
TRBJ1-1	NA	NA	TRBV11-2	CASSGRGNTEAFF	TGTGCCAGCAGCGGCAGGGGTAACACTGAAGCTTTCTTT
TRBJ2-2	NA	many	TRBV6-5	CASVGGPGELFF	TGTGCCAGCGTTGGCGGTCCCGGGGAGCTGTTTTTT
TRBJ1-1	TRBD1	NA	TRBV27	CASSLIGGQGEEAFF	TGTGCCAGCAGTTTAATCGGTGGACAGGGGGAAGAAGCTTTCTTT
TRBJ2-7	NA	few	TRBV7-8	CASSTDALPREQYF	TGTGCCAGCAGCACAGACGCCTTGCCTCGTGAGCAGTACTTC
TRBJ1-4	TRBD1	NA	TRBV2	CASSPAGTGGWIKLFF	TGTGCCAGCAGTCCCGCCGGGACAGGGGGGTGGATAAAACTGTTTTTT
TRBJ2-1	TRBD1	NA	TRBV5-1	CASSLASGGYNEQFF	TGCGCCAGCAGCTTGGCTTCAGGGGGTTACAATGAGCAGTTCTTC
TRBJ2-3	TRBD2	NA	TRBV2	CASRWASGSTDTQYF	TGTGCCAGCAGGTGGGCTAGCGGGAGCACAGATACGCAGTATTTT
TRBJ2-1	TRBD2	NA	TRBV6-6	CASSSAGLAGVNEQFF	TGTGCCAGCAGTTCCGCGGGACTAGCGGGAGTCAATGAGCAGTTCTTC
TRBJ2-3	TRBD2	NA	TRBV19	CASSTQSGTGDTQYF	TGTGCCAGTAGTACCCAAAGCGGGACGGGAGATACGCAGTATTTT
TRBJ2-1	NA	NA	TRBV5-6	CASSSRLTHGEQFF	TGTGCCAGCAGCTCCCGACTCACTCATGGTGAGCAGTTCTTC
TRBJ2-5	NA	NA	TRBV4-1	CASSYTGSETQYF	TGCGCCAGCAGCTATACAGGGTCAGAGACCCAGTACTTC
TRBJ1-1	TRBD1	NA	TRBV7-3	CASSLGPTGGEAFF	TGTGCCAGCAGCTTGGGGCCGACAGGGGGTGAAGCTTTCTTT
TRBJ1-2	TRBD1	few	TRBV5-4	CASRLDRGVDGYTF	TGTGCCAGCAGGCTCGACAGGGGGGTTGATGGCTACACCTTC
TRBJ2-6	NA	NA	TRBV12-3/TRBV12-4	CATGGSGANVLTF	TGTGCCACCGGAGGGTCTGGGGCCAACGTCCTGACTTTC
TRBJ2-7	NA	NA	TRBV25-1	CASSEPIDTAPYEQYF	TGTGCCAGCAGTGAACCCATAGATACCGCCCCCTACGAGCAGTACTTC
TRBJ2-3	NA	few	TRBV10-3	CAISEGQSTDTQYF	TGTGCCATCAGTGAGGGACAGTCCACAGATACGCAGTATTTT
TRBJ2-6	NA	NA	TRBV15	CATSRDLSGANVLTF	TGTGCCACCAGCAGAGATCTAAGTGGGGCCAACGTCCTGACTTTC
TRBJ2-1	NA	NA	TRBV11-3	CASSPRTGRDEQFF	TGTGCCAGCAGCCCCCGCACAGGGAGGGATGAGCAGTTCTTC
TRBJ1-1	NA	NA	TRBV14	CASSQVLGGTEAFF	TGTGCCAGCAGCCAAGTTCTGGGGGGCACTGAAGCTTTCTTT
TRBJ2-2	NA	once	TRBV19	CASSGQGYTGELFF	TGTGCCAGTAGTGGCCAGGGTTATACCGGGGAGCTGTTTTTT
TRBJ2-1	TRBD2	once	TRBV3-1/TRBV3-2	CASSQGLASDEQFF	TGTGCCAGCAGCCAAGGACTAGCGAGTGATGAGCAGTTCTTC
TRBJ2-1	NA	NA	TRBV14	CASSQDFLRDYNEQFF	TGTGCCAGCAGCCAAGATTTCTTGCGGGACTACAATGAGCAGTTCTTC
TRBJ1-2	NA	NA	TRBV6-5	CASSYSGQGNYGYTF	TGTGCCAGCAGTTACTCGGGGCAGGGGAACTATGGCTACACCTTC
TRBJ2-3	TRBD2	NA	TRBV5-4	CASSPAGGGITDTQYF	TGTGCCAGCAGCCCGGCGGGGGGCGGTATCACAGATACGCAGTATTTT
TRBJ2-7	TRBD2	NA	TRBV3-1/TRBV3-2	CASSQGLGLGAREQYF	TGTGCCAGCAGCCAAGGGTTAGGACTAGGGGCTCGTGAGCAGTACTTC
TRBJ2-7	TRBD1	NA	TRBV3-1/TRBV3-2	CASSQEHRGHYEQYF	TGTGCCAGCAGCCAAGAACACAGGGGGCACTACGAGCAGTACTTC
TRBJ1-5	TRBD1	many	TRBV19	CATSSIDRGLQPQHF	TGTGCCACCTCCTCTATCGACAGGGGCTTACAGCCCCAGCATTTT
TRBJ2-3	TRBD2	once	TRBV11-3	CASSPRVLAVCTDTQYF	TGTGCCAGCAGTCCCCGGGTACTAGCGGTTTGCACAGATACGCAGTATTTT
TRBJ1-1	NA	NA	TRBV28	CAGIRGGEAFF	TGTGCCGGGATACGGGGAGGGGAGGCTTTCTTT
TRBJ2-5	NA	once	TRBV29-1	CSVAGTLQETQYF	TGCAGCGTTGCCGGGACTCTTCAAGAGACCCAGTACTTC
TRBJ1-1	TRBD1	NA	TRBV6-5	CASSWTGFTEAFF	TGTGCCAGCAGTTGGACAGGGTTCACTGAAGCTTTCTTT
TRBJ1-5	TRBD1	NA	TRBV19	CASRGTGARNQPQHF	TGTGCCAGTAGGGGGACAGGGGCCCGGAATCAGCCCCAGCATTTT
TRBJ1-2	TRBD1	NA	TRBV20-1	CSASGPPGGLNGYTF	TGCAGTGCTAGTGGACCTCCAGGGGGCCTGAATGGCTACACCTTC
TRBJ2-7	NA	once	TRBV5-1	CASSTAATQGSEQYF	TGCGCCAGCAGCACCGCCGCCACTCAGGGGAGCGAGCAGTACTTC
TRBJ2-2	NA	once	TRBV14	CASSPFRTGELFF	TGTGCCAGCAGCCCGTTCAGGACCGGGGAGCTGTTTTTT
TRBJ2-1	NA	NA	TRBV7-3	CASSPTRTSYNEQFF	TGTGCCAGCAGCCCCACTAGAACATCCTACAATGAGCAGTTCTTC
TRBJ2-3	TRBD2	NA	TRBV3-1/TRBV3-2	CASSPPGGDTQYF	TGTGCCAGCAGCCCCCCGGGGGGTGATACGCAGTATTTT
TRBJ2-7	TRBD2	few	TRBV3-1/TRBV3-2	CASSRSGSSGRRWQYF	TGTGCCAGCAGCCGGTCAGGGTCTAGCGGGAGGAGGTGGCAGTACTTC
TRBJ1-5	NA	NA	TRBV27	CASSPIGGTQPQHF	TGTGCCAGCAGTCCCATAGGAGGGACTCAGCCCCAGCATTTT
TRBJ2-2	NA	NA	TRBV7-2	CASRINRDTGELFF	TGTGCCAGCAGAATTAACAGGGATACCGGGGAGCTGTTTTTT